These T cell receptor beta chains were read from a single sample in a study of regulatory and conventional T cells in RAG deficiency. TCRdb keeps only in-frame clones here, not all; method: immunoSEQ multiplex PCR. The top ten hold under 0.85% of the sample, which has tens of thousands of clones, around 90% seen once. These records were also assigned to another study, of regulatory T cells.

Sequencing was performed on Tregs sorted from blood. The source is a human donor in good health. The CDR3 runs from the conserved cysteine through the conserved F or W. Fields, in order: V gene, clone size, J gene, CDR3 protein. Size is stated for part of the rows, as once, few or many counts, or as a class when the clone is expanded.

TRBV7-8	NA	TRBJ1-2	CASSHGQANYGYTF
TRBV7-8	once	TRBJ2-2	CASSTRQGTAGELFF
TRBV5-4	NA	TRBJ2-2	CASSYLRGSGTGELFF
TRBV29-1	NA	TRBJ1-2	CSVDVFIYGYTF
TRBV5-6	NA	TRBJ2-3	CASSLHRTDTQYF
TRBV5-1	NA	TRBJ2-2	CASSPMKGGSGELFF
TRBV15	NA	TRBJ1-6	CATSSRQPRNSPLHF
TRBV5-1	once	TRBJ2-1	CASRERTINNEQFF
TRBV11-2	NA	TRBJ1-2	CASSLTHGGYGYTF
TRBV7-8	once	TRBJ2-4	CASSSGPSVNIQYF
TRBV5-1	NA	TRBJ1-3	CASSLNPGGASGNTIYF